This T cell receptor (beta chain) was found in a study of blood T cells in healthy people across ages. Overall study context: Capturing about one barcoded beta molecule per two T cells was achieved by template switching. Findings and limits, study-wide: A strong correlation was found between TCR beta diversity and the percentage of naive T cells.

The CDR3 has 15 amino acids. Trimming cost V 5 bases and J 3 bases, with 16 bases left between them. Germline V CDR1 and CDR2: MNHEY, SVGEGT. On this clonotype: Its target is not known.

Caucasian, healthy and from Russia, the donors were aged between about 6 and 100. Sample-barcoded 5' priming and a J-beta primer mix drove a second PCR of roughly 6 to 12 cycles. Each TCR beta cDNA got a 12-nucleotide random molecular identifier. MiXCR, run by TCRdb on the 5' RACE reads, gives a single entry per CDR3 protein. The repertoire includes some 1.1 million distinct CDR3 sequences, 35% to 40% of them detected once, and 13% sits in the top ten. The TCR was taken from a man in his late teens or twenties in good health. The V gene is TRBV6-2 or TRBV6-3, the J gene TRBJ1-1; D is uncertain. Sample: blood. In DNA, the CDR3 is TGTGCCAGCAGTAGAGCCCTGGACGGTTACACTGAAGCTTTCTTT. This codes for CASSRALDGYTEAFF.